This TCR beta chain was sequenced in a study of T cell responses to AZD1222 COVID-19 vaccine. Germline V gene sequence: CDR1 SNHLY, CDR2 FYNNEI. After removal of 4 bases from V and 5 bases from J, the junction contained 9 bases not matched to a gene. This CDR3 region has 15 residues. The table came from immunoSEQ multiplex PCR; TCRdb's copy has only in-frame clones and leaves some out. There are 130,000 to 150,000 clones in the sample; around 89% occur only once, and more than 3% lies in the top ten. The chain couples TRBV2 to TRBJ2-7, with 9 bases lining up with TRBD1. The input for sequencing was peripheral blood, taken on day 0 of MenACWY control vaccination. The origin of this receptor is an adult in good health. The CDR3 nucleotides are TGTGCCAGCAGTGGCCCGGGACAGGGTAGGGACGAGCAGTACTTC. This gives the protein CASSGPGQGRDEQYF.